This TCR beta chain was profiled in a study of blood T cells in healthy people across ages. Donors were systemically healthy Caucasian individuals from Russia aged roughly 6 to 100 years. Every sample gave at least 5 micrograms of total RNA when it was extracted. Study conclusions and caveats: PBMCs were not sorted, which prevented a conclusive comparison of naive versus antigen-experienced cells. Naive T cell percentage and TCR beta diversity correlated strongly.

A note on this clonotype: Its target is not known.

Combining a sample-barcoded 5' primer with a J-beta primer mix, a second PCR ran for about 7 to 12 cycles. TCRdb fed the 5' RACE reads into MiXCR, producing one record per CDR3 protein. This table has 650,000 or so distinct CDR3 sequences, under 65% appearing once. The CDR3 loop spans 14 amino acids. Trimming at V came to 3 bases and at J to 7 bases, leaving 4 bases not matched to a gene. This clonotype was sampled from an elderly woman in good health. Input material: blood. The chain couples TRBV12-3 or TRBV12-4 to TRBJ2-2; the match to TRBD1 covers 8 bases. The chain's CDR3 is CASSLQGAIGELFF. The DNA for the CDR3 is TGTGCCAGCAGTTTGCAGGGGGCGATCGGGGAGCTGTTTTTT.